This T cell receptor beta chain was observed in a study of blood T cell repertoires in COVID-19. Germline V gene lookup returns CDR1 MDHEN and CDR2 SYDVKM. The CDR3 consists of 15 residues. Trimming stripped 3 bases from V and 4 bases from J, with 15 bases between. Original data processing: Amplification of reference gene primers was used by the study to estimate nucleated cell counts. Using immunoSEQ multiplex PCR, the repertoire was profiled, and TCRdb retains in-frame clones only, with some absent. V and J calls and clone size are given by that table; D and trimming were obtained from the DNA. The sample consists of 230,000 or so clones, about 85% of them appearing once. Self-reported history from a screening survey and questionnaire set each donor's cohort. Within 2 weeks before study entry, exposed participants met a COVID-19 case.

The sample was PBMCs or T cells enriched from blood (not recorded which). V and J are TRBV28 and TRBJ1-1; D may be TRBD1 (6 bases). The TCR sequence derives from a woman in her forties or fifties who had been exposed to COVID-19. The CDR3 sequence is CASSLPTGPSTEAFF. CDR3 in DNA: TGTGCCAGCAGTTTGCCCACAGGGCCGAGCACTGAAGCTTTCTTT.